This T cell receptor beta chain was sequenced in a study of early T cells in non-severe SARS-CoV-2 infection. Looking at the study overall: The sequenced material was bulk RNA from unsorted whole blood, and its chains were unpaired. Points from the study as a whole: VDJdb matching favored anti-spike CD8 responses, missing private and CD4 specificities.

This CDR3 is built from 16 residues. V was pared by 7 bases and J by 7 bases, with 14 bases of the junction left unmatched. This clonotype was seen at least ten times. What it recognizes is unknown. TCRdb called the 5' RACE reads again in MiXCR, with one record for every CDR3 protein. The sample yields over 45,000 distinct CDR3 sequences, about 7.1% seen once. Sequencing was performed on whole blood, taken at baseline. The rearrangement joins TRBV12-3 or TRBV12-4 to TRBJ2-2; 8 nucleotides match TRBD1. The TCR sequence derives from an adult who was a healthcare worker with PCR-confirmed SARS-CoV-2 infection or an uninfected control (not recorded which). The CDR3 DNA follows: TGTGCCAGCACCCCAATGGGGCAGGGGGCCGGCGGGGAGCTGTTTTTT. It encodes CASTPMGQGAGGELFF.